This is a list of T cell receptor beta chains from one sample in a study of T cell changes during pregnancy in multiple sclerosis. Data came from immunoSEQ multiplex PCR; TCRdb stores just in-frame clones and leaves some out. The sample lists tens of thousands of clones, around 92% occurring once. Sequences were derived from CD4+ T cells from peripheral blood mononuclear cells, sampled after pregnancy. The source of these receptors is a female donor with multiple sclerosis, enrolled in a pregnancy study. Each CDR3 is given with its conserved first and last residue. Each record gives: CDR3 protein, J gene, V gene.

CASSFGLGEQYF TRBJ2-7 TRBV7-8
CASSLLLKSTGYTF TRBJ1-2 TRBV5-6
CATSSDLAGELFF TRBJ2-2 TRBV15
CASSLGPGQALHGYTF TRBJ1-2 TRBV19
CASSSPSGVNTGELFF TRBJ2-2 TRBV7-6
CASSLFGTGVHEQYF TRBJ2-7 TRBV5-4
CASSQIQNRDRRNSPLHF TRBJ1-6 TRBV4-2
CASSRGLQDYGYTF TRBJ1-2 TRBV18
CASSIRRTDTQYF TRBJ2-3 TRBV19
CASSLDTNTEAFF TRBJ1-1 TRBV7-9
CASSKTVNTEAFF TRBJ1-1 TRBV2
CASSSQTGLYNSPLHF TRBJ1-6 TRBV7-2
CASSLMGQAADEQYF TRBJ2-7 TRBV28
CASSPRAGRVEGYTF TRBJ1-2 TRBV18
CASSYVGGATNEKLFF TRBJ1-4 TRBV6-5
CASSAGGNYEQYF TRBJ2-7 TRBV19
CASSLAGRVLVRNTEAFF TRBJ1-1 TRBV7-8
CASSLSRGAGETQYF TRBJ2-5 TRBV5-4
CASSGWTVF TRBJ1-2 TRBV6-4
CASSLEDSSNQYF TRBJ2-7 TRBV9
CASSDTHRAGNTIYF TRBJ1-3 TRBV6-4
CASSSRQIMNTEAFF TRBJ1-1 TRBV6-6
CASSSGGRAEAFF TRBJ1-1 TRBV11-3
CASLAGTSGGNRGNEQFF TRBJ2-1 TRBV5-4
CAWNLLNTEAFF TRBJ1-1 TRBV30
CASSQEIPSGGLRTYNEQFF TRBJ2-1 TRBV4-2
CASSVGTGSWAGELFF TRBJ2-2 TRBV5-8
CASSATGGNQPQHF TRBJ1-5 TRBV9
CASSPDETGNSPLHF TRBJ1-6 TRBV7-2
CASIAGPQGKFEAFF TRBJ1-1 TRBV25-1
CASSFEDTEAFF TRBJ1-1 TRBV7-9
CASSLKRGGTGELFF TRBJ2-2 TRBV5-4
CASSFLAGLQAFF TRBJ1-1 TRBV5-5
CASSALRGEGEAFF TRBJ1-1 TRBV9
CASSEDLLAGGTDTQYF TRBJ2-3 TRBV2
CASSWDTRTDTQYF TRBJ2-3 TRBV7-2
CASSLTRGVFTDTQYF TRBJ2-3 TRBV7-3
CASSSTGVGTDTQYF TRBJ2-3 TRBV7-3
CASSETVSNTEAFF TRBJ1-1 TRBV7-9
CASSLRDRNTEAFF TRBJ1-1 TRBV14
CASRYRALSNQPQHF TRBJ1-5 TRBV7-2
CASSTPERQPQHF TRBJ1-5 TRBV19